This entry lists 18 T cell receptor beta chains sequenced from one sample in a study of cytomegalovirus exposure and HLA in healthy donors. 13 Jbeta primers and 60 Vbeta primers were used for the PCR. The table came from immunoSEQ multiplex PCR; TCRdb's copy has only in-frame clones and leaves some out. The repertoire holds under 300,000 clones, with about 93% as singletons. Material for sequencing was PBMCs. All receptors derive from a girl aged 2-10 years in good health and CMV-seronegative.

For this clone: Germline is not matched at one junction end, which may reflect a read error. This sequence joins TRBV29-1 and TRBJ1-2; no clear D. Germline CDR1 reads SQVTM; CDR2 reads ANQGSEA. The CDR3 spans 12 residues. The CDR3: CSVEAQTYGYTF. The DNA for the CDR3 is TGCAGCGTAGAAGCACAAACGTATGGCTACACCTTC.

The rearrangement uses TRBV6-4 and TRBJ1-5; TRBD1 might be the D (6 bases). Between the trimmed V and J ends, which lost 2 bases and 2 bases, there was a span of 7 bases. Looked up from germline, CDR1 is MRHNA and CDR2 is SNTAGT. The CDR3 has 14 amino acids. This CDR3 reads CASSDRQGNQPQHF. CDR3 in DNA: TGTGCCAGCAGTGACCGACAGGGCAATCAGCCCCAGCATTTT.

This chain connects TRBV28 to TRBJ2-3, with 7 nucleotides matching TRBD2. The CDR3 spans 18 residues. The germline V gene encodes CDR1 MDHEN and CDR2 SYDVKM. With V trimmed by 5 bases and J by 2 bases, 16 bases remained unmatched. The CDR3 spells CASSPWGGKGPPTDTQYF. The CDR3 DNA sequence: TGTGCCAGCAGTCCCTGGGGAGGGAAAGGCCCTCCCACAGATACGCAGTATTTT.

This sequence joins TRBV9 and TRBJ2-3, with TRBD2 matching 14 bases. CDR1 is SGDLS and CDR2 is YYNGEE in the germline V gene. CDR3 length equals 18 residues. J gave up 5 bases and V 2 bases, and 10 bases lay outside the gene matches. The CDR3 loop reads CASSVDPGLAGVLDTQYF. The CDR3 DNA reads TGTGCCAGCAGCGTGGACCCGGGACTAGCGGGAGTGTTAGATACGCAGTATTTT.

This rearrangement joins TRBV2 to TRBJ2-3, with D tentatively TRBD2 (5 bases). CDR1 SNHLY and CDR2 FYNNEI come from the germline V gene. V was shortened by 4 bases and J by 0 bases, with 5 bases between the two germline ends. CDR3 length: 13 amino acids. The CDR3 sequence: CASSAGSTDTQYF. The CDR3 DNA reads TGTGCCAGCAGTGCGGGGAGCACAGATACGCAGTATTTT. Looking up the rest from reference TRBV2 and TRBJ2-3 gives the full variable domain: EPEVTQTPSHQVTQMGQEVILRCVPISNHLYFYWYRQILGQKVEFLVSFYNNEISEKSEIFDDQFSVERPDGSNFTLKIRSTKLEDSAMYFCASSAGSTDTQYFGPGTRLTVL.

The chain employs TRBV9 and TRBJ2-3; TRBD2 matches at 12 bases. The CDR3 has 17 residues. The junction had 6 bases not matched to a gene; V was cut back by 2 bases and J by 2 bases. Germline loops: CDR1 SGDLS, CDR2 YYNGEE. The CDR3 loop is CASSVPTSGGTTDTQYF. The CDR3 DNA sequence: TGTGCCAGCAGCGTTCCTACTAGCGGGGGGACCACAGATACGCAGTATTTT.

This chain connects TRBV28 to TRBJ1-4; D gene ambiguous. Between the trimmed V and J ends, which lost 6 bases and 4 bases, there was a span of 18 bases. Germline V CDR1 and CDR2: MDHEN, SYDVKM. This CDR3 spans 16 amino acids. CDR3 loop: CASSNPADFINEKLFF. CDR3 bases: TGTGCCAGCAGCAACCCTGCTGACTTCATTAATGAAAAACTGTTTTTT.

This chain uses TRBV19 with TRBJ2-7, with 9 bases aligning to TRBD1. V lost 4 bases, J lost 3 bases, and 1 base stayed unmatched. The CDR3 is 13 residues long. Germline V gene data show CDR1 as LNHDA and CDR2 as SQIVND (reference sequence). CDR3 sequence: CASSRDRDYEQYF. The CDR3 DNA reads as TGTGCCAGTAGTAGGGACAGGGACTACGAGCAGTACTTC.

This sequence joins TRBV9 and TRBJ2-2; TRBD1 matches at 7 bases. This CDR3 comprises 17 residues. The germline CDR1 and CDR2 sequences are SGDLS and YYNGEE. With 4 bases clipped from V and 0 bases from J, the junction kept 9 bases outside the gene matches. CDR3 loop: CASSHLPGTANTGELFF. CDR3 nucleotides: TGTGCCAGCAGCCACCTCCCGGGGACAGCGAACACCGGGGAGCTGTTTTTT.

The J gene is TRBJ1-1, the V gene TRBV30; D may be TRBD1 (6 bases). Germline CDR1 GTSNPN, CDR2 SVGIG (reference sequence). Trimming took 2 bases from V and 4 from J, leaving 11 bases between them. The CDR3 runs 13 residues. Written as DNA, the CDR3 is TGTGCCTGGAGTCAAGGGGGGGGCACTGAAGCTTTCTTT. Its protein product is CAWSQGGGTEAFF.

In DNA, the CDR3 is TGTGCCAGCAGCTTCATCCGCACAGGGGACACCTTC. Translated: CASSFIRTGDTF. The chain carries TRBV7-9 and TRBJ1-2, with 7 bases identical to TRBD1. Germline CDR1 and CDR2: SEHNR and FQNEAQ (reference sequence). J was trimmed by 12 bases and V by 3 bases; bases with no gene match: 7. The CDR3 is 12 residues long.

J is TRBJ2-1 and V is TRBV7-6, with D unresolved. Per the germline V gene, CDR1 is SGHVS and CDR2 is FNYEAQ. Trimming left V 1 base short and J 7 bases short, with 8 bases between. The CDR3 has 13 residues. The CDR3 coding sequence is TGTGCCAGCAGCTTAGGAGGAGTGAATGAGCAGTTCTTC. Protein sequence: CASSLGGVNEQFF.

CDR3: CSERGRGPPGANVLTF. As DNA, the CDR3 is TGCAGCGAGAGGGGCAGGGGCCCTCCTGGGGCCAACGTCCTGACTTTC. J is TRBJ2-6 and V is TRBV29-1; tentative D call: TRBD1 (6 bases). Germline V gene data show CDR1 as SQVTM and CDR2 as ANQGSEA. V lost 7 bases and J 2 bases, leaving 18 bases between the germline ends. The CDR3 loop spans 16 amino acids.

The rearrangement links TRBV25-1 to TRBJ1-6; D might be TRBD1 (5 bases). The length of the CDR3 is 13 residues. CDR1 and CDR2 (germline): MGHDK, SYGVNS. V lost 0 bases, J lost 9 bases, and 6 bases lay in between. The CDR3, as DNA: TGTGCCAGCAGTGAATACGGGGGTTCACCCCTCCACTTT. Its translation: CASSEYGGSPLHF.

As concerns this clone: One end of the junction varies from germline; a read error may be responsible. The genes are TRBV7-9 and TRBJ1-3; 8 nucleotides agree with TRBD1. The germline gives CDR1 SEHNR, CDR2 FQNEAQ (reference sequence). CDR3 length equals 16 residues. The CDR3 reads CSSSQGTGVSGNTIYF. The CDR3 DNA reads TGTTCCAGCAGCCAGGGGACAGGAGTCTCTGGAAACACCATATATTTT.

The chain employs TRBV27 and TRBJ2-1, with TRBD2 matching 8 bases. Germline CDR1 MNHEY, CDR2 SMNVEV (reference sequence). This CDR3 is built from 16 residues. With 8 bases clipped from V and 3 bases from J, the junction kept 12 bases outside the gene matches. In DNA, the CDR3 is TGTGCCAGCGGCGTTACTAGCGGTCCAAGCTACAATGAGCAGTTCTTC. Its protein product is CASGVTSGPSYNEQFF.

V gene TRBV5-1 combines with J gene TRBJ1-1; TRBD1 matches at 7 bases. The junction had 2 bases not matched to a gene; V was cut back by 3 bases and J by 0 bases. The germline V gene encodes CDR1 SGHRS and CDR2 YFSETQ. The CDR3 has 14 amino acids. DNA for the CDR3: TGCGCCAGCAGCTCGGGACAGATGAACACTGAAGCTTTCTTT. Residues: CASSSGQMNTEAFF. Full variable domain (remainder filled in from reference TRBV5-1 and TRBJ1-1): KAGVTQTPRYLIKTRGQQVTLSCSPISGHRSVSWYQQTPGQGLQFLFEYFSETQRNKGNFPGRFSGRQFSNSRSEMNVSTLELGDSALYLCASSSGQMNTEAFFGQGTRLTVV.

The CDR3 loop reads CASREQIGGNEQFF. The DNA of the CDR3 is TGTGCCAGCAGAGAACAGATCGGGGGGAATGAGCAGTTCTTC. The chain joins TRBV6-1 to TRBJ2-1; 7 bases line up with TRBD2. There are 14 residues in the CDR3. CDR1 and CDR2 from the germline V gene are MNHNS and SASEGT. The junction had 9 bases not matched to a gene; V was cut back by 6 bases and J by 7 bases.